This TCR beta chain is from a study of identical twins. Findings and limits, study-wide: Beta out-of-frame twin sharing showed a weaker excess. Cord blood's abundant beta clonotypes had fewer insertions, unlike memory repertoires.

There are many counts of this clonotype. The target antigen is unknown. Trimming cost V 5 bases and J 4 bases; bases outside gene matches: 8. The CDR3 is 15 residues long. Germline V gene data show CDR1 as DFQATT and CDR2 as SNEGSKA (reference sequence). With template switching, a universal primer site was added, and the cDNA carried unique molecular identifiers. TCRdb called the 5' RACE reads again in MiXCR, with one record for every CDR3 protein. The table has a few hundred thousand distinct CDR3 sequences, more than 9% seen once; the top ten hold under 3%. The sample was also reused in another study, on yellow fever vaccine responses in identical twins.

This receptor was taken from a woman between 18 and 30 years old in good health. Sequencing was done on a sample of PBMCs. This sequence joins TRBV20-1 and TRBJ1-2, with 12 bases matching TRBD1. CDR3 residues: CSAPGTGGGSYGYTF. The CDR3 bases are TGCAGTGCTCCCGGGACAGGGGGCGGTTCCTATGGCTACACCTTC.